The 11 T cell receptor beta chains below were found in one sample sequenced in a study of OX40 agonist ivuxolimab in advanced cancers. Sequenced by immunoSEQ multiplex PCR; TCRdb stores in-frame clones only, minus some. The repertoire holds around 79,000 clones, with 91% as singletons. Source: CD4+ or CD8+ T cells sorted from blood, taken in a trial of the OX40 agonist ivuxolimab. Receptors were obtained from an adult with an advanced solid tumor such as melanoma, head and neck, liver or kidney cancer.

The chain employs TRBV6-5 and TRBJ2-2, with D perhaps TRBD1 (6 bases). CDR3 length: 15 amino acids. Trimming pared 6 bases from V and 5 bases from J, leaving 16 bases between. Germline V CDR1 and CDR2: MNHEY, SVGAGI. The CDR3 DNA reads TGTGCCAGCAGCCGAACAGGGTTTGTAACCGGGGAGCTGTTTTTT. It encodes CASSRTGFVTGELFF.

The chain joins TRBV28 to TRBJ1-4; D gene unclear. Germline CDR1 and CDR2: MDHEN and SYDVKM. This CDR3 contains 13 residues. The germline V and J ends were trimmed by 3 bases and 8 bases, with 10 bases remaining between them. The CDR3 reads CASSFGGNEKLFF. CDR3 DNA: TGTGCCAGCAGTTTTGGAGGGAACGAAAAACTGTTTTTT.

The CDR3: CASSRDRASEKLFF. The CDR3 coding sequence is TGTGCCAGCAGCCGTGACAGGGCGAGTGAAAAACTGTTTTTT. The J gene is TRBJ1-4, the V gene TRBV5-4; 7 positions match TRBD1. Germline V CDR1 and CDR2: SGHNT, YYREEE (reference sequence). J was trimmed by 7 bases and V by 4 bases; bases with no gene match: 7. The CDR3 extends over 14 amino acids.

V gene TRBV6-4 combines with J gene TRBJ1-4; 12 bases are shared with TRBD1. The germline CDR1 and CDR2 sequences are MRHNA and SNTAGT. The CDR3 extends over 17 amino acids. Losses at the gene ends were 0 bases for V and 7 bases for J; bases not matched to a gene: 6. CDR3 bases: TGTGCCAGCAGTGACTCTTTCGGGACAGGGGGCTTTGAAAAACTGTTTTTT. Translating it yields CASSDSFGTGGFEKLFF.

V gene TRBV2 combines with J gene TRBJ1-1; D is perhaps TRBD1 (5 bases). This CDR3 spans 13 amino acids. Looked up from germline, CDR1 is SNHLY and CDR2 is FYNNEI. V shed 7 bases and J shed 1 base, with 10 bases lying between them. The CDR3 loop reads CASNTGRNTEAFF. CDR3 nucleotides: TGTGCCAGCAATACGGGGCGGAACACTGAAGCTTTCTTT.

V and J are TRBV7-6 and TRBJ2-1, with 10 bases lining up with TRBD2. Trimming cost V 0 bases and J 3 bases; bases outside gene matches: 2. Per germline, CDR1 SGHVS and CDR2 FNYEAQ. The CDR3 has 16 residues. This chain's CDR3 is CASSLAASGSYNEQFF. DNA for the CDR3: TGTGCCAGCAGCTTAGCGGCTAGCGGGAGCTACAATGAGCAGTTCTTC.

The J gene is TRBJ2-7, the V gene TRBV5-1; D is tentatively TRBD1 or TRBD2 (6 bases each). The CDR3 totals 14 residues. Germline CDR1 is SGHRS and CDR2 is YFSETQ. V gave up 2 bases and J gave up 4 bases, with 13 bases separating them. The CDR3 coding sequence is TGCGCCAGCAGCTTACAGGGAGGTCAATACGAGCAGTACTTC. Protein sequence: CASSLQGGQYEQYF.

The chain recombines TRBV6-1 with TRBJ2-3; D remains unclear. Trimming removed 7 bases at V and 0 bases at J, with 8 bases between. This CDR3 contains 13 residues. CDR1 MNHNS and CDR2 SASEGT come from the germline V gene. The CDR3 spells CASKFLSTDTQYF. The CDR3, as DNA: TGTGCCAGCAAGTTTCTTAGCACAGATACGCAGTATTTT.

As DNA, the CDR3 is TGTGCCAGCTCCGCGGAGGGGCCATATGGCTACACCTTC. Translation: CASSAEGPYGYTF. V and J are TRBV2 and TRBJ1-2; D may be TRBD1 (5 bases). Per germline, CDR1 SNHLY and CDR2 FYNNEI. The CDR3 contains 13 residues. Deletions cut 8 bases from V and 5 bases from J, with 15 bases between.

J is TRBJ2-1 and V is TRBV10-3, with 9 bases matching TRBD2. The CDR3 is 16 residues long. The germline gives CDR1 ENHRY, CDR2 SYGVKD. J gave up 10 bases and V 5 bases, and 15 bases lay outside the gene matches. For the CDR3, the DNA is TGTGCCATCAGTATAGTAGTAGCGGGAGCGGGTCCCGAGCAGTTCTTC. This translates into CAISIVVAGAGPEQFF.

This clone came up once. The rearrangement uses TRBV7-2 and TRBJ2-7; D assignment may be TRBD1 or TRBD2 (5 bases each). CDR3 length equals 16 residues. Germline assignment: CDR1 SGHTA and CDR2 FQGNSA. V lost 1 base and J 4 bases, leaving 17 bases between the germline ends. CDR3 protein: CASSLEWSGSGYEQYF. In DNA form, the CDR3 reads TGTGCCAGCAGCTTAGAGTGGTCAGGGAGTGGGTACGAGCAGTACTTC.